What follows describes a single TCR beta chain. The antigen this receptor binds is unknown. No base quality values were provided; no much bigger clone lies one nucleotide off. This entry comes from a study of CD8 T cells in acute hepatitis C reinfection (dated by TCRdb to the early 2020s). Looking at the study overall: The TCRbeta repertoire of CD8+ T cells specific for the HCV NS3-1073 epitope was profiled during acute infection and after viral clearance. Paired acute and follow-up samples were contributed by four spontaneous resolvers. Findings and caveats that apply to the study as a whole: Follow-up repertoires were not available for chronically infected subjects, because NS3-1073 specific cells were too rare to be sorted. NS3-1073 specific repertoires were highly diverse, with no significant diversity differences between acute resolver, follow-up resolver and acute chronic samples. Only the TCRbeta chain was sequenced in bulk, so alphabeta pairing of public clonotypes could not be determined. Few CDR3 sequences were shared with other epitopes, and differences in sequencing approaches may have limited exact matching. Roughly twelve public clonotypes were found regardless of outcome, and V04-02/J02-02 was used by one public clonotype.

Read against the paper, the sample's time point label means: naive CD8 control sorted from an acute-time-point sample. Enrolled in the Montreal Hepatitis C Cohort (HEPCO) in Canada, the donors were people who inject drugs, and these donors were followed every 3 months. Acute primary HCV infection was defined as a positive HCV RNA or antibody test that came after a negative test within the prior 24 weeks. CD3, CD8 and CD45RO antibodies were used for surface staining, and dead cells were excluded with an aqua fixable dye. Several subjects who developed chronic infection, defined as HCV RNA positivity at 24 weeks, were also included in the cohort. Negative selection by means of the MACS CD8+ T cell Isolation Kit yielded CD8+ T cells from peripheral blood mononuclear cells recovered from cryopreservation by thawing. A BD FACSAria II cell sorter was used to sort the cells. Genomic DNA was extracted from FACS-sorted cells, and TCRbeta chains were sequenced through the commercial immunoSEQ service. For the original study's pipeline: ImmunoSEQ Analyzer software v3.0 and R v3.5.1 were used to analyze the repertoire data. Sequences containing stop codons or out-of-frame rearrangements were removed, so only productive rearrangements were analyzed. Simpson diversity, Shannon entropy, CDR3 length and nucleotide addition metrics were obtained from the sequencing provider. Based on frequency, clonotypes were placed into dominant, sub-dominant, low or lowest abundance groups, and clonotypes under 0.1% were left out of most analyses. A CDR3 amino acid clonotype was called public if the clonotype appeared in at least two subjects at a cumulative frequency of at least 0.5%. TCRdb mirrors the immuneACCESS table, restricted to in-frame sequences. Some clones are absent from its copies; in checked studies, under half trace to an unresolved V gene, and the reason for the others is unknown. The DNA was the basis for D and trimming; V, J and clone size are from that table. The sample table records approximately 39,000 clones; 85% to 90% of these occur just once. Roughly 0.51% of the sample goes to the ten largest clones.

The TCR comes from a man aged 30 to 45 with chronic hepatitis C. Sequencing was carried out using naive CD8+ T cells from PBMCs. This specimen's cell subset or site label, per the study, means: sorted total naive CD45RO-negative CD8+ T cells.

For the CDR3, the sequence is CAISDPAGTGESTEAFF. The bases are TGTGCCATCAGTGACCCGGCCGGGACAGGGGAGAGCACTGAAGCTTTCTTT. This receptor chain uses TRBV10-3 and TRBJ1-1; 10 central nucleotides agree with TRBD1. CDR1 and CDR2 (ENHRY, SYGVKD) derive from the germline V gene. Including cysteine and phenylalanine, the CDR3 has 17 amino acids. The sequence is cut down to CDR3 DNA, 51 bases in frame from base 1. Here V drops 3 bases and J drops 4 bases, and the junction holds 11 bases not matched to any gene.